This T cell receptor (beta chain) derives from a study of cytomegalovirus exposure and HLA in healthy donors. Comments on this clone: The antigen is undetermined.

CDR3 length: 14 residues. Trimming removed 9 bases from V and 1 base from J; junction bases left unmatched: 5. Germline V CDR1 and CDR2: SGHTA, FQGNSA. Study-wide results and limits: In the analysis, some V segments, TRBV6-2 and TRBV6-3 included, were excluded as indistinguishable.

A multiplex PCR was run with 60 Vbeta primers and 13 Jbeta primers. Profiling relied on immunoSEQ multiplex PCR, and the TCRdb table lists in-frame clones only, not all of them. The data contain some 210,000 clones, about four fifths of them singletons. The sequence was obtained from a woman aged 50 to 60 in good health and CMV-seropositive. This chain uses TRBV7-2 with TRBJ2-2; 7 bases agree with TRBD1. The source material was PBMCs. CDR3 sequence (DNA): TGTGCCAGGGCGAGGGGGCTGAACACCGGGGAGCTGTTTTTT. It codes for CARARGLNTGELFF.